This T cell receptor (beta chain) was recorded in a study of response to subunit inactivated influenza vaccine. With 2 bases clipped from V and 4 bases from J, the junction kept 9 bases outside the gene matches. Germline-derived CDR1 and CDR2 are DFQATT and SNEGSKA (reference sequence). The CDR3 has 16 amino acids. Each CDR3 protein is one row after TCRdb ran MiXCR on the RT-PCR reads. The data show 500,000 to 550,000 distinct CDR3 sequences, with less than 25% seen just once and approximately 3% held by the top ten. The data also belong to a second study, concerning T cells expressing NK-cell markers. Per that paper: cDNA encoding TCR beta was synthesized via 5'RACE template switching incorporating UMIs. Sequencing covered eight donors, seven HCMV-seropositive and one seronegative. The authors restricted sorting to alpha-beta TCR T cells with an anti-gamma-delta TCR antibody in several experiments. For over 5 donors, the dominant NKG2C+ clonotypes made up roughly 1.0-7.0% of their CD8+ T cells. Similarly, these clonotypes led the CD3+CD56-NKG2C+ fraction as well in a handful of donors.

The chain carries TRBV20-1 and TRBJ2-1, with TRBD2 identical over 9 bases. The receptor was isolated from a middle-aged man who received an inactivated influenza vaccine. The sequencing here drew on CD4+ T cells sorted from PBMCs, taken about 13 days after vaccination. The CDR3 DNA is TGCAGTGCTAGAACCCGCGGCGCGGGGGGGTACAATGAGCAGTTCTTC. Its protein is CSARTRGAGGYNEQFF.